Here is one T cell receptor beta chain with its context. The antigen is not known. This sample was taken from a study of cytomegalovirus exposure and HLA in healthy donors. Findings of the study overall: Cytomegalovirus association was assigned to more than 150 TCR beta chains.

With 60 Vbeta and 13 Jbeta primers, the PCR was carried out. Libraries were prepared by immunoSEQ multiplex PCR; TCRdb keeps only in-frame clonotypes and omits some of them. This sample's table reports some 64,000 clones. The CDR3 consists of 17 residues. Germline trimming cut 0 bases from V and 0 bases from J; bases unmatched to any gene: 5. CDR1 SGHDN and CDR2 FVKESK come from the germline V gene. This chain uses TRBV14 with TRBJ2-3; 8 nucleotides line up with TRBD1. The sample comprised PBMCs. The clonotype was recovered from a woman in her thirties in good health and CMV-seronegative. The CDR3 loop reads CASSQELRTGSTDTQYF. CDR3 bases: TGTGCCAGCAGCCAAGAGCTCCGGACAGGGAGCACAGATACGCAGTATTTT.